These T cell receptor beta chains were read from a single sample in a study of blood T cells in healthy people across ages. Via MiXCR, TCRdb re-called the 5' RACE reads, giving one row per CDR3 protein. The sample lists hundreds of thousands of distinct CDR3 sequences, about 26% seen once, with 3% in the top ten. These data also formed part of another study, on T cells of mothers and their children.

Sequencing was performed on blood. These receptors all stem from a boy younger than 18 in good health. CDR3s include the opening cysteine and the closing phenylalanine or tryptophan. D genes are given only for firm matches. Only part of the rows carry a size: once, few, many, or a class if the clone is expanded.

cdr3_nt: TGTGCCAGCAGTTACTCGTCAGCGGACACAGATACGCAGTATTTT; cdr3_aa: CASSYSSADTDTQYF; v_call: TRBV6-5; d_call: NA; clone_size: NA; j_call: TRBJ2-3
cdr3_nt: TGCAGTGCCAACCCCGGGGGCTTGTATGGCTACACCTTC; cdr3_aa: CSANPGGLYGYTF; v_call: TRBV20-1; d_call: NA; clone_size: few; j_call: TRBJ1-2
cdr3_nt: TGTGCCTGGATCTTTAGGGGCTCGGATATGACCGGGGAGCTGTTTTTT; cdr3_aa: CAWIFRGSDMTGELFF; v_call: TRBV30; d_call: NA; clone_size: NA; j_call: TRBJ2-2
cdr3_nt: TGTGCCTGGAGTGTACTCGGGGATGAGCAGTTCTTC; cdr3_aa: CAWSVLGDEQFF; v_call: TRBV30; d_call: NA; clone_size: few; j_call: TRBJ2-1
cdr3_nt: TGTGCCAGCAGTTTAAACGAAGGTCGTGGCTACACCTTC; cdr3_aa: CASSLNEGRGYTF; v_call: TRBV12-3/TRBV12-4; d_call: NA; clone_size: NA; j_call: TRBJ1-2
cdr3_nt: TGTGCCAGCAGTTACGGACAGGCCACTCTCACAGATACGCAGTATTTT; cdr3_aa: CASSYGQATLTDTQYF; v_call: TRBV27; d_call: TRBD1; clone_size: few; j_call: TRBJ2-3
cdr3_nt: TGTGCCTCGACTCCCACTTCGGACAATGAGCAGTCCTTC; cdr3_aa: CASTPTSDNEQSF; v_call: TRBV7-6; d_call: NA; clone_size: NA; j_call: TRBJ2-5
cdr3_nt: TGCAGTGCTAGGTTAACAGGGGGCAAGTCGGAGACCCAGTACTTC; cdr3_aa: CSARLTGGKSETQYF; v_call: TRBV20-1; d_call: TRBD1; clone_size: few; j_call: TRBJ2-5
cdr3_nt: TGTGCCAGCAGCTTAGAACAGGGTTACGAGCAGTACTTC; cdr3_aa: CASSLEQGYEQYF; v_call: TRBV5-1; d_call: NA; clone_size: many; j_call: TRBJ2-7
cdr3_nt: TGTGCCAGCAGCCGCGGGACAGAAGATGGCTACACCTTC; cdr3_aa: CASSRGTEDGYTF; v_call: TRBV3-1; d_call: TRBD1; clone_size: NA; j_call: TRBJ1-2
cdr3_nt: TGTGCCAGCCTTGACAGGGGGAGCTCACAAGAGACCCAGTACTTC; cdr3_aa: CASLDRGSSQETQYF; v_call: TRBV7-9; d_call: TRBD1; clone_size: NA; j_call: TRBJ2-5
cdr3_nt: TGTGCCAGCAGACGCGGGGGGCGGGATAACTATGGCTACACCTTC; cdr3_aa: CASRRGGRDNYGYTF; v_call: TRBV2; d_call: NA; clone_size: once; j_call: TRBJ1-2
cdr3_nt: TGCGCCAGCAGCCAAGAACCTGGGGACGAGCAGTACTTC; cdr3_aa: CASSQEPGDEQYF; v_call: TRBV4-1; d_call: NA; clone_size: NA; j_call: TRBJ2-7
cdr3_nt: TGTGCCAGCGAGGGGGGAGGGGGGGTCACAGATACGCAGTATTTT; cdr3_aa: CASEGGGGVTDTQYF; v_call: TRBV28; d_call: NA; clone_size: NA; j_call: TRBJ2-3
cdr3_nt: TGTGCCAGCAGTTCCGGAGGGGTCGAGTGGTACTTC; cdr3_aa: CASSSGGVEWYF; v_call: TRBV7-9; d_call: NA; clone_size: few; j_call: TRBJ2-7
cdr3_nt: TGTGCCAGCAGTTTGAGGGGGACCGGGAGCTCTGGAAACACCATATATTTT; cdr3_aa: CASSLRGTGSSGNTIYF; v_call: TRBV12-3/TRBV12-4; d_call: NA; clone_size: NA; j_call: TRBJ1-3
cdr3_nt: TGTGCCAGCATTCCGAGCGGGAGCTCCTACAATGAGCAGTTCTTC; cdr3_aa: CASIPSGSSYNEQFF; v_call: TRBV2; d_call: TRBD2; clone_size: NA; j_call: TRBJ2-1
cdr3_nt: TGTGCCAGCAGCTTAAGAGGGCCCAACGTTGAAGCTTTCTTT; cdr3_aa: CASSLRGPNVEAFF; v_call: TRBV7-2; d_call: NA; clone_size: NA; j_call: TRBJ1-1
cdr3_nt: TGCGCCAGCCGCAGAAACCGAAGGGGCGATCTAAAACTGTTTTTT; cdr3_aa: CASRRNRRGDLKLFF; v_call: TRBV5-1; d_call: NA; clone_size: NA; j_call: TRBJ1-4
cdr3_nt: TGTGCCAGCAGCGTGGGACCAGGCCCCTCTGGGGCCAACGTCCTGACTTTC; cdr3_aa: CASSVGPGPSGANVLTF; v_call: TRBV9; d_call: NA; clone_size: NA; j_call: TRBJ2-6
cdr3_nt: TGCGCCAGCAGCCAAGATTGGGTAGAGAGATCTTCCTACGAGCAGTACTTC; cdr3_aa: CASSQDWVERSSYEQYF; v_call: TRBV4-1; d_call: NA; clone_size: NA; j_call: TRBJ2-7
cdr3_nt: TGTGCCATCAGTAGGGGACGGGAGTGGGAGACCCAGTACTTC; cdr3_aa: CAISRGREWETQYF; v_call: TRBV10-3; d_call: NA; clone_size: NA; j_call: TRBJ2-5
cdr3_nt: TGCGCCAGCAGCTTGGGGGGGCCCGGGACAGCCTACGAGCAGTACTTC; cdr3_aa: CASSLGGPGTAYEQYF; v_call: TRBV5-1; d_call: TRBD1; clone_size: NA; j_call: TRBJ2-7
cdr3_nt: TGTGCCAGCGGGGGGGCAGGGAAAACATGCGAGCAGTACTTC; cdr3_aa: CASGGAGKTCEQYF; v_call: TRBV6-5; d_call: NA; clone_size: NA; j_call: TRBJ2-7
cdr3_nt: TGTGCCAGCAGTGTCACGTGGGTCAGCCAAGAGACCCAGTACTTC; cdr3_aa: CASSVTWVSQETQYF; v_call: TRBV2; d_call: NA; clone_size: many; j_call: TRBJ2-5
cdr3_nt: TGTGCCAGCAGTCTCACAGGGGGCGAAGCCAAAAACATTCAGTACTTC; cdr3_aa: CASSLTGGEAKNIQYF; v_call: TRBV6-5; d_call: TRBD1; clone_size: few; j_call: TRBJ2-4
cdr3_nt: TGTGCCAGCAGCTTGGTACAGTTCGGAACGTATAGCAACACCATATATTTT; cdr3_aa: CASSLVQFGTYSNTIYF; v_call: TRBV5-6; d_call: NA; clone_size: NA; j_call: TRBJ1-3
cdr3_nt: TGCAGTGCTAGTAGGTTTGTTGGGGACAGTTATGGCTACACCTTC; cdr3_aa: CSASRFVGDSYGYTF; v_call: TRBV20-1; d_call: TRBD1; clone_size: few; j_call: TRBJ1-2
cdr3_nt: TGCGCCAGCAGCCCCGGGACTAGCGGGAGGGTATTCTACGAGCAGTACTTC; cdr3_aa: CASSPGTSGRVFYEQYF; v_call: TRBV4-3; d_call: TRBD2; clone_size: NA; j_call: TRBJ2-7
cdr3_nt: TGCGCCAGCAGCTTGTCGCGACAGACGAACACTGAAGCTTTCTTT; cdr3_aa: CASSLSRQTNTEAFF; v_call: TRBV5-1; d_call: NA; clone_size: NA; j_call: TRBJ1-1
cdr3_nt: TGTGCCAGCATGTACCCCGGACCCTACAATGAGCAGTTCTTC; cdr3_aa: CASMYPGPYNEQFF; v_call: TRBV27; d_call: NA; clone_size: NA; j_call: TRBJ2-1
cdr3_nt: TGTGCCAGCAGCTTATATCTTCCCTTTGGCGCAGATACGCAGTATTTT; cdr3_aa: CASSLYLPFGADTQYF; v_call: TRBV7-9; d_call: NA; clone_size: NA; j_call: TRBJ2-3
cdr3_nt: TGCGCCAGCAGCCAAGAACCGGGACGGGGCTACGAGCAGTACTTC; cdr3_aa: CASSQEPGRGYEQYF; v_call: TRBV4-1; d_call: NA; clone_size: few; j_call: TRBJ2-7
cdr3_nt: TGTGCCAGCAGCTTAAGGGCTAGTAGGGATGAGCAGTTCTTC; cdr3_aa: CASSLRASRDEQFF; v_call: TRBV7-8; d_call: NA; clone_size: NA; j_call: TRBJ2-1
cdr3_nt: TGCGCCAGCAGCCCCCGCGGGCGGGGGCCTTACCAAGAGACCCAGTACTTC; cdr3_aa: CASSPRGRGPYQETQYF; v_call: TRBV4-1; d_call: NA; clone_size: NA; j_call: TRBJ2-5
cdr3_nt: TGCGCCAGCAGCCAAGAAGGCCGGGTAGGGGCCTACGAGCAGTACTTC; cdr3_aa: CASSQEGRVGAYEQYF; v_call: TRBV4-1; d_call: NA; clone_size: NA; j_call: TRBJ2-7
cdr3_nt: TGCGCCAGCTTAAAACAGGGGGGGACTGAAGCTTTCTTT; cdr3_aa: CASLKQGGTEAFF; v_call: TRBV5-1; d_call: TRBD1; clone_size: NA; j_call: TRBJ1-1
cdr3_nt: TGTGCCAGCAGCCCTAAGGCTGGGGCCAACGTCCTGACTTTC; cdr3_aa: CASSPKAGANVLTF; v_call: TRBV7-9; d_call: NA; clone_size: NA; j_call: TRBJ2-6
cdr3_nt: TGTGCCAGCACCTTCCAGGGGCATGGCTACACCTTC; cdr3_aa: CASTFQGHGYTF; v_call: TRBV6-5; d_call: NA; clone_size: NA; j_call: TRBJ1-2
cdr3_nt: TGTGCCATCAGTGGAGGGACTAGCGGGGGCCCCCTACATGAGCAGTTCTTC; cdr3_aa: CAISGGTSGGPLHEQFF; v_call: TRBV10-3; d_call: TRBD2; clone_size: NA; j_call: TRBJ2-1
cdr3_nt: TGTGCCCGAGGGGACGGGACCTACGAGCAGTACTTC; cdr3_aa: CARGDGTYEQYF; v_call: TRBV30; d_call: NA; clone_size: few; j_call: TRBJ2-7